This passage covers 30 T cell receptor beta chains from one sample sequenced in a study of shared clonotypes between healthy human individuals. Clones were read by immunoSEQ multiplex PCR, and TCRdb kept only the in-frame ones, dropping some. The table includes around 370,000 clones, roughly 96% detected once. Sequencing used memory CD8+ T cells sorted from blood. Specified subset: CD45RO+ cells pooled with CCR7-negative TemRA cells. The receptors were gathered from a man aged 25 to 40 in good health.

The J gene is TRBJ2-3, the V gene TRBV7-2, with TRBD1 as a possible D gene (5 bases). From germline, CDR1 is SGHTA and CDR2 FQGNSA. Trimming took off 5 bases at V and 0 bases at J, with 18 bases between the two ends. This CDR3 comprises 17 residues. The DNA for the CDR3 is TGTGCCAGCAGCCCCCCCTTGACAGCCCTTAGCACAGATACGCAGTATTTT. It translates to CASSPPLTALSTDTQYF.

CDR3: CASSQGPQGRRSYEQYF. CDR3 nucleotides: TGCGCCAGCAGCCAAGGCCCGCAGGGGCGTCGATCCTACGAGCAGTACTTC. J is TRBJ2-7 and V is TRBV4-1; perhaps TRBD1 as D (6 bases). This CDR3 has 17 amino acids. The germline V and J ends were trimmed by 1 base and 1 base, with 17 bases remaining between them. CDR1 and CDR2 (germline): MGHRA, YSYEKL.

The J gene is TRBJ2-2, the V gene TRBV11-2, with 9 bases identical to TRBD2. The CDR3 loop spans 16 amino acids. V was clipped by 6 bases and J by 4 bases; unmatched bases: 9. Germline V CDR1 and CDR2: SGHAT, FQNNGV. The DNA of the CDR3 is TGTGCCAGCAGTCGAGGACTAGCGCGACCCACCGGGGAGCTGTTTTTT. This codes for CASSRGLARPTGELFF.

The chain recombines TRBV28 with TRBJ1-4; 8 bases align to TRBD1. Germline loops: CDR1 MDHEN, CDR2 SYDVKM. V was clipped by 8 bases and J by 5 bases; unmatched bases: 7. The CDR3 length is 14 residues. In DNA form, the CDR3 reads TGTGCCAGCCGCCAAGGACAGGGAAATGAAAAACTGTTTTTT. This codes for CASRQGQGNEKLFF.

This chain uses TRBV5-1 with TRBJ2-7; tentative D call: TRBD2 (5 bases). Germline V gene data show CDR1 as SGHRS and CDR2 as YFSETQ. This CDR3 region has 14 residues. With 5 bases removed from V and 2 bases from J, the gap between germline ends came to 14 bases. CDR3 in DNA: TGCGCCAGCAGGGCGGGTATTTATGCCTACGAGCAGTACTTC. Encoded protein: CASRAGIYAYEQYF.

This clone was seen a handful of times. The chain is built from TRBV20-1 and TRBJ1-1, with D unclear. V shed 2 bases and J shed 6 bases, with 4 bases lying between them. This CDR3 contains 10 residues. Germline V gene lookup returns CDR1 DFQATT and CDR2 SNEGSKA (reference sequence). In DNA, the CDR3 is TGCAGTGCTAGAATCCCTGAAGCTTTCTTT. Its translation: CSARIPEAFF.

J is TRBJ2-3 and V is TRBV20-1; the D gene is possibly TRBD2 (6 bases). Germline CDR1 reads DFQATT; CDR2 reads SNEGSKA (reference sequence). The CDR3 contains 11 residues. Between the trimmed V and J ends, which lost 7 bases and 15 bases, there was a span of 20 bases. CDR3 amino acids: CSGKILGEEYF. CDR3 coding DNA: TGCAGTGGCAAAATCTTGGGGGAGGAATATTTT.

The chain employs TRBV30 and TRBJ2-5; tentative D call: TRBD2 (5 bases). Germline V gene lookup returns CDR1 GTSNPN and CDR2 SVGIG (reference sequence). CDR3 length equals 13 residues. With 1 base removed from V and 7 bases from J, the gap between germline ends came to 13 bases. CDR3 amino acids: CAWSGWALATQYF. CDR3 sequence (DNA): TGTGCCTGGAGTGGTTGGGCTCTAGCGACCCAGTACTTC.

The rearrangement joins TRBV7-8 to TRBJ2-1; TRBD2 matches at 9 bases. Germline V gene sequence: CDR1 SGHVS, CDR2 FQNEAQ. After removal of 5 bases from V and 6 bases from J, the junction contained 8 bases not matched to a gene. This CDR3 has 15 residues. CDR3 protein: CASSPPGGRANEQFF. DNA of the CDR3: TGTGCCAGCAGCCCCCCGGGCGGGAGGGCCAATGAGCAGTTCTTC.

This chain's CDR3 is CACRGRGYNEQFF. CDR3 nucleotide sequence: TGTGCCTGTCGGGGGAGGGGCTACAATGAGCAGTTCTTC. The chain is built from TRBV30 and TRBJ2-1; 7 bases fit TRBD2. This CDR3 region has 13 residues. The germline V gene has CDR1 GTSNPN and CDR2 SVGIG (reference sequence). Trimming removed 6 bases from V and 3 bases from J; junction bases left unmatched: 5.

The chain recombines TRBV7-6 with TRBJ1-3; TRBD1 is a possible D gene (5 bases). The CDR3 is made up of 17 amino acids. Germline-derived CDR1 and CDR2 are SGHVS and FNYEAQ. The V end was cut by 1 base, the J end by 0 bases, with 13 bases between. CDR3 amino acids: CASSLGVGLTSGNTIYF. In DNA form, the CDR3 reads TGTGCCAGCAGCTTAGGGGTGGGACTTACCTCTGGAAACACCATATATTTT. Filled out from reference TRBV7-6 and TRBJ1-3, the complete variable domain reads GAGVSQSPRYKVTKRGQDVALRCDPISGHVSLYWYRQALGQGPEFLTYFNYEAQQDKSGLPNDRFSAERPEGSISTLTIQRTEQRDSAMYRCASSLGVGLTSGNTIYFGEGSWLTVV.

V gene TRBV28 combines with J gene TRBJ1-2; possibly TRBD1 for D (5 bases). The CDR3 loop spans 17 amino acids. Trimming removed 6 bases from V and 2 bases from J, with 22 bases in between. Per germline, CDR1 MDHEN and CDR2 SYDVKM. CDR3 in DNA: TGTGCCAGCAGACATACCCTAGTACGACAGTTCAACTATGGCTACACCTTC. Its protein product is CASRHTLVRQFNYGYTF.

CDR3 bases: TGCGCCAGCAGCCAAGTGAGGCTAGCGGGGGGACACGAGCAGTACTTC. This gives the protein CASSQVRLAGGHEQYF. The chain combines TRBV4-1 with TRBJ2-7; 11 bases fit TRBD2. J gave up 5 bases and V 1 base, and 7 bases lay outside the gene matches. Germline V lookup: CDR1 MGHRA, CDR2 YSYEKL. CDR3 size: 16 residues.

The gene calls are TRBV27 and TRBJ2-2; D is perhaps TRBD1 (6 bases). Germline V lookup: CDR1 MNHEY, CDR2 SMNVEV (reference sequence). The length of the CDR3 is 15 residues. Trimming removed 7 bases from V and 2 bases from J, with 14 bases in between. CDR3 loop: CASKSWTDNTGELFF. CDR3 nucleotide sequence: TGTGCCAGCAAATCCTGGACAGACAACACCGGGGAGCTGTTTTTT.

The genes are TRBV5-4 and TRBJ2-2; 8 positions agree with TRBD2. The CDR3 runs to 17 residues. The V and J ends lost 3 bases and 2 bases, in that order; junction bases with no gene match: 9. The germline CDR1 and CDR2 sequences are SGHNT and YYREEE (reference sequence). CDR3 DNA sequence: TGTGCCAGCAGCTCCGGGACTAGGGGGATAAACACCGGGGAGCTGTTTTTT. Translation gives CASSSGTRGINTGELFF.

The CDR3 region has the DNA TGCAGTGCTAGAGATGTCCGTGAGCAGTTCTTC. Translating gives CSARDVREQFF. The chain has TRBV20-1 and TRBJ2-1; D gene ambiguous. The CDR3 contains 11 residues. V was trimmed by 0 bases and J by 9 bases, leaving 6 bases between them. Germline assignment: CDR1 DFQATT and CDR2 SNEGSKA (reference sequence).

The rearrangement joins TRBV28 to TRBJ1-4, with unresolved D. Per the germline V gene, CDR1 is MDHEN and CDR2 is SYDVKM. V was pared by 2 bases and J by 5 bases, with 9 bases between. This CDR3 region has 14 residues. DNA of the CDR3: TGTGCCAGCAGTTTACTCCGAACAAATGAAAAACTGTTTTTT. Translating gives CASSLLRTNEKLFF.

In this sample, this clone turned up once. The CDR3 loop reads CASSHLNTEAFF. Written as DNA, the CDR3 is TGTGCCAGCAGCCATCTAAACACTGAAGCTTTCTTT. The chain joins TRBV4-2 to TRBJ1-1, with D unclear. V was pared by 3 bases and J by 2 bases, with 4 bases between. Germline V gives CDR1 LGHNA, CDR2 YNFKEQ. This CDR3 has 12 amino acids.

The V gene is TRBV6-1, the J gene TRBJ2-7, with D maybe TRBD1 (6 bases). The CDR3 consists of 13 residues. CDR1 is MNHNS, CDR2 SASEGT, per germline. Trimming shortened V by 2 bases and J by 5 bases, and 10 bases separated the two germline ends. CDR3 sequence reads: CASSEQQGHEQYF. The CDR3 coding sequence is TGTGCCAGCAGTGAACAACAGGGCCACGAGCAGTACTTC.

V gene TRBV29-1 combines with J gene TRBJ2-7, with 7 positions matching TRBD2. The germline V gene has CDR1 SQVTM and CDR2 ANQGSEA. The CDR3 length is 11 residues. Trimming took 3 bases from V and 6 from J; bases not matched to a gene: 2. DNA for the CDR3: TGCAGCGTTGAGGGGGGGGGCGAGCAGTACTTC. Encoded protein: CSVEGGGEQYF.

V and J are TRBV4-2 and TRBJ2-3, with D unresolved. The V end lost 0 bases, the J end lost 0 bases, and 7 bases lay between the germline ends. CDR1 is LGHNA and CDR2 is YNFKEQ in the germline V gene. This CDR3 region has 15 residues. This CDR3 reads CASSQDGVSTDTQYF. CDR3 coding DNA: TGTGCCAGCAGCCAAGATGGGGTTAGCACAGATACGCAGTATTTT.

The chain carries TRBV28 and TRBJ1-3; D is ambiguous. The CDR3 is 17 residues long. V dropped 3 bases and J dropped 0 bases, with 15 bases sitting between them. Per the germline V gene, CDR1 is MDHEN and CDR2 is SYDVKM. The CDR3: CASSFSGWGNSGNTIYF. The CDR3 bases are TGTGCCAGCAGTTTCTCGGGGTGGGGAAACTCTGGAAACACCATATATTTT.

For the CDR3, the DNA is TGTGCCAGCAGTTCCGGGACAGGGGGCTACAATGAGCAGTTCTTC. Translation gives CASSSGTGGYNEQFF. V usage is TRBV27 and J usage is TRBJ2-1; 11 bases line up with TRBD1. J gave up 3 bases and V 4 bases, and 2 bases lay outside the gene matches. Germline loops: CDR1 MNHEY, CDR2 SMNVEV (reference sequence). The CDR3 has 15 amino acids.

The J gene is TRBJ2-1, the V gene TRBV10-1, with 12 bases matching TRBD2. With V trimmed by 1 base and J by 0 bases, 7 bases remained unmatched. Looked up from germline, CDR1 is WNHNN and CDR2 is SYGVQD (reference sequence). The CDR3 runs 19 residues. CDR3 sequence: CASSEWVVTSGSSYNEQFF. CDR3 coding DNA: TGCGCCAGCAGTGAGTGGGTAGTGACTAGCGGGAGCTCCTACAATGAGCAGTTCTTC.

The V gene is TRBV7-2, the J gene TRBJ1-3; unclear D gene. The germline V and J ends were trimmed by 1 base and 4 bases, with 11 bases remaining between them. In germline, CDR1 is SGHTA, CDR2 FQGNSA. This CDR3 is built from 15 residues. CDR3 loop: CASSLGWEGGNTIYF. In DNA form, the CDR3 reads TGTGCCAGCAGCTTAGGGTGGGAGGGAGGAAACACCATATATTTT.

The CDR3 here is CAWSRGTGWNEQFF. In nucleotides, the CDR3 is TGTGCCTGGAGTAGGGGGACAGGGTGGAATGAGCAGTTCTTC. The chain carries TRBV30 and TRBJ2-1; 9 bases agree with TRBD1. This CDR3 spans 14 amino acids. CDR1 GTSNPN and CDR2 SVGIG come from the germline V gene (reference sequence). The V and J ends lost 2 bases and 7 bases, in that order; junction bases with no gene match: 6. The whole variable domain, remainder taken from reference TRBV30 and TRBJ2-1, is SQTIHQWPATLVQPVGSPLSLECTVEGTSNPNLYWYRQAAGRGLQLLFYSVGIGQISSEVPQNLSASRPQDRQFILSSKKLLLSDSGFYLCAWSRGTGWNEQFFGPGTRLTVL.

The chain is built from TRBV6-1 and TRBJ2-5; D remains ambiguous. The CDR3 length is 12 residues. V was pared by 4 bases and J by 3 bases, with 6 bases between. The V gene's germline CDR1 is MNHNS and CDR2 SASEGT. CDR3 bases: TGTGCCAGCAGTGTTCGAGAAGAGACCCAGTACTTC. Its translation: CASSVREETQYF.

The CDR3 sequence: CASSLVAGGPYEQYF. The CDR3 DNA reads TGTGCCAGCAGCTTAGTTGCGGGAGGGCCCTACGAGCAGTACTTC. V usage is TRBV7-9 and J usage is TRBJ2-7; 9 bases are a match to TRBD2. Germline V gene lookup returns CDR1 SEHNR and CDR2 FQNEAQ (reference sequence). This CDR3 is 15 amino acids long. The V segment lost 1 base and the J segment 2 bases; nucleotides outside the gene matches: 3.

The chain couples TRBV10-2 to TRBJ2-7; D gene unclear. Per germline, CDR1 WSHSY and CDR2 SAAADI. The CDR3 contains 13 residues. V was clipped by 8 bases and J by 2 bases, with 13 bases between them. The CDR3 protein is CASRVGSPYEQYF. DNA for the CDR3: TGCGCCAGCCGGGTGGGGTCCCCCTACGAGCAGTACTTC.

The chain combines TRBV7-3 with TRBJ1-6, with D possibly being TRBD1 (5 bases). The CDR3 extends over 15 amino acids. Trimming shortened V by 2 bases and J by 6 bases, and 11 bases separated the two germline ends. Germline V gene sequence: CDR1 SGHTA, CDR2 FQGTGA. CDR3 DNA: TGTGCCAGCAGCTTAGATGCAGGGTTTAATTCACCCCTCCACTTT. Protein: CASSLDAGFNSPLHF.